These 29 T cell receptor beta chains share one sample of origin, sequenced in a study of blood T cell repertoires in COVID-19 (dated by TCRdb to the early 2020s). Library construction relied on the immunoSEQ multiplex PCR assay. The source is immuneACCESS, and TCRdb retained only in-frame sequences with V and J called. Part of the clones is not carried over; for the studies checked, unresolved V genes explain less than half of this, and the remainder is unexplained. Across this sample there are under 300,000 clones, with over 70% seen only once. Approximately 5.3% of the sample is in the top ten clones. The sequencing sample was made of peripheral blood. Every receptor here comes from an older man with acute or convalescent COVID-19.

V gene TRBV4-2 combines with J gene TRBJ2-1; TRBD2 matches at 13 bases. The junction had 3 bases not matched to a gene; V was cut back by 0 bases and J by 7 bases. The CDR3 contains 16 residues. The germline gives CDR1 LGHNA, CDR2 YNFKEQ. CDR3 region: CASSQETSGRWNEQFF. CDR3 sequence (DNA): TGTGCCAGCAGCCAAGAGACTAGCGGGAGGTGGAATGAGCAGTTCTTC.

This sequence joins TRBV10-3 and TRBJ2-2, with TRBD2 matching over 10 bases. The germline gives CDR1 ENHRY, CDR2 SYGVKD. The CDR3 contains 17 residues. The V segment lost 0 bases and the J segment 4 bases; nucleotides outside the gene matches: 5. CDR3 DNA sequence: TGTGCCATCAGTGAGTCCCCTAGCGGGAGCGTCACCGGGGAGCTGTTTTTT. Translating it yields CAISESPSGSVTGELFF.

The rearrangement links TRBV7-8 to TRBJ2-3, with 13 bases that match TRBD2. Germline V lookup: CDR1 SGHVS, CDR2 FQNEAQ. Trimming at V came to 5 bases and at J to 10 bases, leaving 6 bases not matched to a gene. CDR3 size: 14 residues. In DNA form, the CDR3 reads TGTGCCAGCAGCGGACTAGCGGGAGCAGCTCCGCAGTATTTT. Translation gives CASSGLAGAAPQYF.

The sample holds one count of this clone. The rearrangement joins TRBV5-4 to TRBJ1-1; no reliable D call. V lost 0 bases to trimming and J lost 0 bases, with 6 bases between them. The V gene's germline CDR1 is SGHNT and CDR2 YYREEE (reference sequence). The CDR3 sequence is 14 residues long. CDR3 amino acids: CASSLEAVNTEAFF. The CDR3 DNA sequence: TGTGCCAGCAGCTTGGAGGCGGTGAACACTGAAGCTTTCTTT.

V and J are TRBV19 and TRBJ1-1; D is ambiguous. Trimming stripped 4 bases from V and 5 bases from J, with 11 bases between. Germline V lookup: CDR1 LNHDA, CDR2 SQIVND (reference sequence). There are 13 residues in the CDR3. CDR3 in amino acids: CASSKTGSTEAFF. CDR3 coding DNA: TGTGCCAGTAGTAAAACGGGGTCGACTGAAGCTTTCTTT.

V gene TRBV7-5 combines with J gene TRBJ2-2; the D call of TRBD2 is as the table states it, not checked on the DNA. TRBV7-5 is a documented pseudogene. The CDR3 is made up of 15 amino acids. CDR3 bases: TGTGTCAGAAGCTTATCACTGGTGAACACCGGGGAGCTGTTTTTT. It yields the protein CVRSLSLVNTGELFF.

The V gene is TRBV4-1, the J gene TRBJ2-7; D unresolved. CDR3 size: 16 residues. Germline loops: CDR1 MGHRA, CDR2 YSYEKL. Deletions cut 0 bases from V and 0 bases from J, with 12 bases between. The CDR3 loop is CASSQDAAVSSYEQYF. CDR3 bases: TGCGCCAGCAGCCAAGATGCGGCAGTTAGCTCCTACGAGCAGTACTTC.

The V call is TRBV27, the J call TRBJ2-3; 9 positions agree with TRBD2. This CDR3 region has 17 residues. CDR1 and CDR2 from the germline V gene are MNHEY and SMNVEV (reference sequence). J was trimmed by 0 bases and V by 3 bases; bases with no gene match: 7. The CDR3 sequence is CASSFGLANPSTDTQYF. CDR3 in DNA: TGTGCCAGCAGTTTTGGACTAGCGAATCCTAGCACAGATACGCAGTATTTT.

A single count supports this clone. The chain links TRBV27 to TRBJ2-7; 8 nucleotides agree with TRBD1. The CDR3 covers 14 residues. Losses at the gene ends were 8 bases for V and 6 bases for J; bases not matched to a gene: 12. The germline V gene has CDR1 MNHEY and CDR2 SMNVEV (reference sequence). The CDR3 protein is CASQRSSGGREQYF. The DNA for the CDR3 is TGTGCCAGCCAGCGGTCTTCAGGGGGCCGCGAGCAGTACTTC.

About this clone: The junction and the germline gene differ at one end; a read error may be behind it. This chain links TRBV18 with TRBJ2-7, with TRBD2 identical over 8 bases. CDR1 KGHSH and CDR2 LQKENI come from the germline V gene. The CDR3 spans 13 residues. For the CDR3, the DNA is TGTGCCAGCTCCCCACTAGCGGCTTACGAGCAGTACTTC. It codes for CASSPLAAYEQYF.

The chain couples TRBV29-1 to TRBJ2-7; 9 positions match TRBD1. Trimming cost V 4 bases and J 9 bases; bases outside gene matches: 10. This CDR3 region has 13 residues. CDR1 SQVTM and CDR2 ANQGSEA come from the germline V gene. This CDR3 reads CSVARDRASGQYF. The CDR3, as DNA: TGCAGCGTTGCCCGGGACAGGGCGTCGGGGCAGTACTTC.

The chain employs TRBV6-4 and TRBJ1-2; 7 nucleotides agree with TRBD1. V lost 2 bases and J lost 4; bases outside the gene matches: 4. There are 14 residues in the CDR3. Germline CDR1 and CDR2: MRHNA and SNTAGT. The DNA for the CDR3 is TGTGCCAGCAGTGACCGGGGACAGTCCTATGGCTACACCTTC. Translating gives CASSDRGQSYGYTF.

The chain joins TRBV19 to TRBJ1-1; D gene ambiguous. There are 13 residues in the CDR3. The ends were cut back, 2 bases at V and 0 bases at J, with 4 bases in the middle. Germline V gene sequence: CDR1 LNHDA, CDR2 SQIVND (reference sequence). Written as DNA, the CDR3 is TGTGCCAGTAGTATAACGGTGAACACTGAAGCTTTCTTT. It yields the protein CASSITVNTEAFF.

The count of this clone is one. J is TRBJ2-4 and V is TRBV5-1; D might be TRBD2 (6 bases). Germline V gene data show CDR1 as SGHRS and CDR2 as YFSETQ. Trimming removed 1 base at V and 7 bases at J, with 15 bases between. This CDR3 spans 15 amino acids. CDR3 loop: CASSLYTGGSNIQYF. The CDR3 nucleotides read TGCGCCAGCAGCTTGTACACCGGGGGTTCGAACATTCAGTACTTC.

The CDR3 DNA follows: TGTGCCAGCAGTTTATACGGACTAGCGGGACCCTACGAGCAGTACTTC. Protein product: CASSLYGLAGPYEQYF. The gene calls are TRBV27 and TRBJ2-7; 12 nucleotides agree with TRBD2. The V gene end was trimmed by 1 base and the J gene end by 2 bases; junction bases not matched to a gene: 3. The germline V gene has CDR1 MNHEY and CDR2 SMNVEV (reference sequence). This CDR3 is 16 amino acids long.

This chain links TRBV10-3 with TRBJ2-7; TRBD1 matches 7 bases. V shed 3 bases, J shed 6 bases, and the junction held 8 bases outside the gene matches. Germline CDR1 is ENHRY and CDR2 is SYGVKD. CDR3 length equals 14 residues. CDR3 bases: TGTGCCATCAGTGATTTCGGCAGGGGGTTCGAGCAGTACTTC. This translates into CAISDFGRGFEQYF.

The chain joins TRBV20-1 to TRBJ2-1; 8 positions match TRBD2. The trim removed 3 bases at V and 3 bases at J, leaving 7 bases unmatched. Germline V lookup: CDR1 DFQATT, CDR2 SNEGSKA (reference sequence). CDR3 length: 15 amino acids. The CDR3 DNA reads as TGCAGTGCTAGTCTTACTAGCGGCAGCTACAATGAGCAGTTCTTC. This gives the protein CSASLTSGSYNEQFF.

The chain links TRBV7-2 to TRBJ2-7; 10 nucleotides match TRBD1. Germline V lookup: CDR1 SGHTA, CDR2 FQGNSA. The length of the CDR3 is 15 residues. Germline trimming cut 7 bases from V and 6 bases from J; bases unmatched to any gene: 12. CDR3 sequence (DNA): TGTGCCAGCACCCGGGACAGGGGAGGATTGTTCGAGCAGTACTTC. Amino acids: CASTRDRGGLFEQYF.

Here the CDR3 DNA reads TGTGCCAGCAGCCTCAGGGCGAGCTCCTACAATGAGCAGTTCTTC. Its translation: CASSLRASSYNEQFF. The rearrangement uses TRBV6-6 and TRBJ2-1; TRBD1 might be the D (5 bases). Germline V CDR1 and CDR2: MNHNY, SVGAGI (reference sequence). V shed 6 bases and J shed 0 bases, with 12 bases lying between them. The CDR3 spans 15 residues.

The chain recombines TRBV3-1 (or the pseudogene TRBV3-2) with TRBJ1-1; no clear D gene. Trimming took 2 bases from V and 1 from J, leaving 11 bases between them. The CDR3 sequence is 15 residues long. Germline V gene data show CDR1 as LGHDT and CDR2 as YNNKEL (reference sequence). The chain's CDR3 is CASSQRWETNTEAFF. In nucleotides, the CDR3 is TGTGCCAGCAGCCAAAGGTGGGAGACGAACACTGAAGCTTTCTTT.

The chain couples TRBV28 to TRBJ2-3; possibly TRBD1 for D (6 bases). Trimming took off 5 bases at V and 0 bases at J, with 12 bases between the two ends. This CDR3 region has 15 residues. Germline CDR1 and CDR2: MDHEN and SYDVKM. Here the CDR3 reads CASSTPGTSTDTQYF. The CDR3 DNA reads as TGTGCCAGCAGTACACCCGGGACAAGCACAGATACGCAGTATTTT.

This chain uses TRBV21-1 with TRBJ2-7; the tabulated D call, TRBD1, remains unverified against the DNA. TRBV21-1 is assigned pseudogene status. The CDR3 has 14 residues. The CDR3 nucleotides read TGTGCCAGCAGCAAAGCTGGCAGGGGATACGAGCAGTACTTC. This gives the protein CASSKAGRGYEQYF.

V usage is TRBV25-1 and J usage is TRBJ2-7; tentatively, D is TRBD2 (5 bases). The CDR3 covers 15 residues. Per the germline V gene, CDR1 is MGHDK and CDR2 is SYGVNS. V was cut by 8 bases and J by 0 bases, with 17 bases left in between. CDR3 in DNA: TGTGCCAGCGGAGGCGGAGGAGCCAGCTCCTACGAGCAGTACTTC. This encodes CASGGGGASSYEQYF.

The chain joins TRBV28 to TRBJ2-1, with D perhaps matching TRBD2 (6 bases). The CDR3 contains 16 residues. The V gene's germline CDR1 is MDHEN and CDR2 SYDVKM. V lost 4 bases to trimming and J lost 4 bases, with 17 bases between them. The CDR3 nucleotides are TGTGCCAGCAGTTCTCCGGGCGGGGCGCGGTACAATGAGCAGTTCTTC. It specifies CASSSPGGARYNEQFF.

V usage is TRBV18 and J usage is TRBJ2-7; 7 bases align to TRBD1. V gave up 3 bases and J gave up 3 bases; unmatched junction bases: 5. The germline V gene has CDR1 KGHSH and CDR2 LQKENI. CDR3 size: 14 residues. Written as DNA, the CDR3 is TGTGCCAGCTCACCCGGGACAGAGAACTACGAGCAGTACTTC. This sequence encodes CASSPGTENYEQYF.

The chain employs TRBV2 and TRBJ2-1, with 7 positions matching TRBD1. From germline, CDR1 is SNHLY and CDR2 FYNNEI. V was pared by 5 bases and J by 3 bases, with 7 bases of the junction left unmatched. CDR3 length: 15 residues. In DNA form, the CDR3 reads TGTGCCAGCAGTCTCTCGACAGGGAACTACAATGAGCAGTTCTTC. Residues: CASSLSTGNYNEQFF.

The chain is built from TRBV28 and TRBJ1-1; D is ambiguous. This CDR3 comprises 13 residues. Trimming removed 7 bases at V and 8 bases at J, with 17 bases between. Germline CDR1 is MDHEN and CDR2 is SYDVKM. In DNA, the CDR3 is TGTGCCAGCATCCAGGAACTCGTCGGCGAAGCTTTCTTT. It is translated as CASIQELVGEAFF. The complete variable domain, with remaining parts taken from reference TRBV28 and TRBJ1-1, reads DVKVTQSSRYLVKRTGEKVFLECVQDMDHENMFWYRQDPGLGLRLIYFSYDVKMKEKGDIPEGYSVSREKKERFSLILESASTNQTSMYLCASIQELVGEAFFGQGTRLTVV.

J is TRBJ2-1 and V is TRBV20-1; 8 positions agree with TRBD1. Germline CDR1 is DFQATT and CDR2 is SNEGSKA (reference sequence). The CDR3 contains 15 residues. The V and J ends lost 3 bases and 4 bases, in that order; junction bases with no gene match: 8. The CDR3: CSASLRDRIYNEQFF. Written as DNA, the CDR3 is TGCAGTGCTAGTCTCCGGGACAGGATTTACAATGAGCAGTTCTTC.

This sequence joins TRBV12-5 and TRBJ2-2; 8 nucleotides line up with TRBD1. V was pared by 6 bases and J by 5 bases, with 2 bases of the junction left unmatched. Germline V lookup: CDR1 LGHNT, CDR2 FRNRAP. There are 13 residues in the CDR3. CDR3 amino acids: CASGRTGTGELFF. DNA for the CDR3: TGTGCTAGTGGCCGGACAGGGACCGGGGAGCTGTTTTTT.